Described below is a single T cell receptor beta chain sequence and its context. Only in-frame clones appear in the TCRdb table, and some are missing; sequencing was by immunoSEQ multiplex PCR. Here the sample spans about 230,000 clones, approximately 80% being singletons. The CDR3 runs to 16 residues. V lost 1 base to trimming and J lost 7 bases, with 16 bases between them. Per the germline V gene, CDR1 is SGHNT and CDR2 is YENEEA. This sample was taken from a study of blood T cell repertoires in COVID-19. Study background: Donors in the United States, Italy and Spain gave samples during acute or convalescent COVID-19. T cells, B-cell-depleted T cells, or PBMCs provided the cDNA or gDNA that served as material.

The rearrangement joins TRBV11-3 to TRBJ1-4; perhaps TRBD1 as D (6 bases). The sequenced sample consisted of peripheral blood. The TCR was taken from a man aged 35 to 55 who had recovered from COVID-19. The CDR3 nucleotides read TGTGCCAGCAGCTTAGCTCGGGGGGGCGGACGTGAAAAACTGTTTTTT. Residues: CASSLARGGGREKLFF.